Shown below are 27 T cell receptor beta chains from a single sample sequenced in a study of T cells in Graves' hyperthyroidism and ophthalmopathy. It was RNA transcripts that yielded the amplified TCR beta CDR3 regions. First-round RT-PCR of the TCR CDR3 relied on the HTBI primer set. One entry per CDR3 protein, called by TCRdb with MiXCR from the multiplex PCR reads. Of fewer than 900,000 distinct CDR3 sequences listed, 18% are singletons. The sequencing sample was made of blood. Receptor source: a woman in her 50s with Graves' hyperthyroidism that later progressed to Graves' ophthalmopathy.

This clonotype came up a few times. The chain recombines TRBV10-2 with TRBJ1-1; the D gene is possibly TRBD1 (5 bases). Trimming took off 7 bases at V and 7 bases at J, with 16 bases between the two ends. Germline assignment: CDR1 WSHSY and CDR2 SAAADI. CDR3 length: 13 residues. CDR3 coding DNA: TGCGCCAGCACCCATTCGCAGGGCCATGAAGCTTTCTTT. Encoded protein: CASTHSQGHEAFF.

This clonotype showed up just a few times. The J gene is TRBJ1-2, the V gene TRBV19; D is possibly TRBD1 (5 bases). CDR1 is LNHDA, CDR2 SQIVND, per germline (reference sequence). Between the trimmed V and J ends, which lost 10 bases and 3 bases, there was a span of 12 bases. The CDR3 is 12 residues long. This chain's CDR3 is CATGDGYYGYTF. For the CDR3, the DNA is TGTGCCACCGGGGACGGCTACTATGGCTACACCTTC.

The chain combines TRBV6-1 with TRBJ1-1; D possibly corresponds to TRBD1 (5 bases). Germline V CDR1 and CDR2: MNHNS, SASEGT. The CDR3 is made up of 14 amino acids. Trimming took off 7 bases at V and 0 bases at J, with 12 bases between the two ends. CDR3 region: CASTQTVMNTEAFF. CDR3 DNA: TGTGCCAGCACCCAGACAGTGATGAACACTGAAGCTTTCTTT.

This clonotype was seen ten or more times. Here the CDR3 DNA reads TGTGCCAGCAGTGATAGGGGGGCCAACGTCCTGACTTTC. Residues: CASSDRGANVLTF. The V call is TRBV2, the J call TRBJ2-6; D gene unclear. V was trimmed by 3 bases and J by 4 bases, leaving 4 bases between them. The CDR3 is made up of 13 amino acids. Per germline, CDR1 SNHLY and CDR2 FYNNEI.

The chain employs TRBV19 and TRBJ1-5; the D gene is possibly TRBD1 (5 bases). The CDR3 is 13 residues long. Trimming stripped 10 bases from V and 0 bases from J, with 10 bases between. Germline-derived CDR1 and CDR2 are LNHDA and SQIVND (reference sequence). In DNA, the CDR3 is TGTGCCATAGGGGCAGCTAGCAATCAGCCCCAGCATTTT. Translation gives CAIGAASNQPQHF.

The chain joins TRBV5-6 to TRBJ2-2; D tentatively reads TRBD1 or TRBD2 (6 bases each). This CDR3 is built from 17 residues. V dropped 0 bases and J dropped 4 bases, with 16 bases sitting between them. CDR1 and CDR2 (germline): SGHDT, YYEEEE. The CDR3 DNA follows: TGTGCCAGCAGCTTGGAGCATACGGGGGCGGGCACCGGGGAGCTGTTTTTT. Translated, it gives CASSLEHTGAGTGELFF.

The rearrangement joins TRBV19 to TRBJ2-7; the D gene is possibly TRBD1 (6 bases). Trimming took off 2 bases at V and 3 bases at J, with 14 bases between the two ends. The V gene's germline CDR1 is LNHDA and CDR2 SQIVND (reference sequence). This CDR3 contains 15 residues. DNA of the CDR3: TGTGCCAGTAGTATATATGGGGGCAGAAGCTACGAGCAGTACTTC. The encoded protein is CASSIYGGRSYEQYF.

The V and J genes are TRBV6-5 and TRBJ2-5, with TRBD1 matching over 9 bases. Unmatched junction bases numbered 9, after V lost 0 bases and J lost 4 bases. Germline values: CDR1 MNHEY, CDR2 SVGAGI. The CDR3 runs 17 residues. The CDR3 nucleotides are TGTGCCAGCAGTTACTCGCTCGGACAGGGGCGATCAGAGACCCAGTACTTC. Translation: CASSYSLGQGRSETQYF.

This clonotype was observed many times. This chain links TRBV20-1 with TRBJ2-1, with D unclear. The CDR3 consists of 13 residues. From germline, CDR1 is DFQATT and CDR2 SNEGSKA (reference sequence). Trimming pared 2 bases from V and 0 bases from J, leaving 5 bases between. CDR3 loop: CSARSASYNEQFF. In DNA form, the CDR3 reads TGCAGTGCTAGATCGGCCTCCTACAATGAGCAGTTCTTC.

The chain combines TRBV4-2 with TRBJ1-5, with D uncertain. The CDR3 contains 15 residues. Germline loops: CDR1 LGHNA, CDR2 YNFKEQ. Trimming took 1 base from V and 5 from J, leaving 12 bases between them. CDR3 in amino acids: CASSQGGNLDQPQHF. The CDR3 DNA follows: TGTGCCAGCAGCCAAGGGGGTAATCTCGATCAGCCCCAGCATTTT.

The chain has TRBV6-2 or TRBV6-3 and TRBJ2-1, with D hard to call. V was shortened by 2 bases and J by 0 bases, with 5 bases between the two germline ends. Germline V gives CDR1 MNHEY, CDR2 SVGEGT. The CDR3 extends over 14 amino acids. CDR3 region: CASSYGTSYNEQFF. The CDR3 nucleotides are TGTGCCAGCAGTTACGGTACCTCCTACAATGAGCAGTTCTTC.

Many counts were recorded for this clonotype. V gene TRBV20-1 combines with J gene TRBJ2-7; a possible D gene is TRBD2 (6 bases). The CDR3 consists of 11 residues. V shed 5 bases and J shed 5 bases, with 10 bases lying between them. From germline, CDR1 is DFQATT and CDR2 SNEGSKA (reference sequence). CDR3 in amino acids: CSAWRRDEQYF. CDR3 bases: TGCAGTGCTTGGAGGAGGGACGAGCAGTACTTC.

V and J are TRBV9 and TRBJ2-3; D not certain. With 6 bases removed from V and 2 bases from J, the gap between germline ends came to 16 bases. The CDR3 consists of 15 residues. Germline assignment: CDR1 SGDLS and CDR2 YYNGEE. CDR3 loop: CASTPTMIVTDTQYF. The CDR3 DNA follows: TGTGCCAGCACCCCCACGATGATTGTCACAGATACGCAGTATTTT.

V and J are TRBV20-1 and TRBJ2-5, with D maybe TRBD2 (5 bases). The CDR3 covers 13 residues. Trimming took off 5 bases at V and 3 bases at J, with 13 bases between the two ends. CDR1 is DFQATT and CDR2 is SNEGSKA in the germline V gene (reference sequence). The chain's CDR3 is CSAGPGREETQYF. In DNA, the CDR3 is TGCAGTGCTGGTCCGGGGAGAGAAGAGACCCAGTACTTC.

This clonotype was found a few times. This sequence joins TRBV6-9 and TRBJ1-5; D not certain. In germline, CDR1 is MNHGY, CDR2 SVAAGI. The CDR3 is 15 amino acids. V dropped 3 bases and J dropped 0 bases, with 9 bases sitting between them. CDR3 loop: CASSYARNSNQPQHF. The DNA for the CDR3 is TGTGCCAGCAGTTACGCCAGGAATAGCAATCAGCCCCAGCATTTT.

This clonotype was detected a few times. The V call is TRBV7-9, the J call TRBJ1-6, with 8 bases fitting TRBD1. With V trimmed by 5 bases and J by 9 bases, 6 bases remained unmatched. The CDR3 has 14 amino acids. Germline V gene lookup returns CDR1 SEHNR and CDR2 FQNEAQ (reference sequence). The CDR3 sequence: CASSEGTGSSPLHF. The CDR3 bases are TGTGCCAGCAGCGAAGGGACAGGCAGTTCACCCCTCCACTTT.

This clonotype was recorded at least ten times. This rearrangement joins TRBV20-1 to TRBJ1-5; the match to TRBD1 covers 7 bases. This CDR3 has 17 residues. The germline CDR1 and CDR2 sequences are DFQATT and SNEGSKA (reference sequence). V trimming: 1 base; J trimming: 6 bases; junction bases outside the gene matches: 15. CDR3 nucleotides: TGCAGTGCTAGAGTTCCCGAGGGGGCAGGGGAGGCTCAGCCCCAGCATTTT. This sequence encodes CSARVPEGAGEAQPQHF.

As to this clonotype: One junction end disagrees with the germline gene, perhaps due to a read error. The V call is TRBV7-7, the J call TRBJ2-3; no reliable D call. CDR1 SSHAT and CDR2 FNYEAQ come from the germline V gene (reference sequence). The CDR3 length is 16 residues. CDR3 in amino acids: CASSPTQIRGTDTQYF. As DNA, the CDR3 is TGTGCTAGCAGCCCAACCCAGATACGGGGCACAGATACGCAGTATTTT.

This clonotype was seen ten or more times. The chain joins TRBV12-3 or TRBV12-4 to TRBJ1-2; D gene uncertain. The ends were cut back, 1 base at V and 8 bases at J, with 11 bases in the middle. The length of the CDR3 is 13 residues. CDR3 in amino acids: CASSLDGVRGYTF. CDR3 nucleotide sequence: TGTGCCAGCAGTTTAGATGGGGTACGAGGCTACACCTTC.

The sample holds a few counts of this clonotype. The CDR3: CASSLSAGIPQYF. The CDR3 DNA follows: TGTGCCAGCAGTTTATCCGCGGGGATCCCACAGTACTTC. This chain joins TRBV27 and TRBJ2-4; TRBD2 might be the D (6 bases). The V end lost 0 bases, the J end lost 13 bases, and 13 bases lay between the germline ends. Germline V gives CDR1 MNHEY, CDR2 SMNVEV (reference sequence). The CDR3 sequence is 13 residues long.

This clonotype was seen only a few times. The chain links TRBV6-2 or TRBV6-3 to TRBJ2-3; 8 nucleotides agree with TRBD1. Trimming took 10 bases from V and 3 from J; bases not matched to a gene: 6. There are 13 residues in the CDR3. CDR1 MNHEY and CDR2 SVGEGT come from the germline V gene. CDR3 residues: CAISGGRTDTQYF. Here the CDR3 DNA reads TGTGCCATCTCAGGGGGCCGAACAGATACGCAGTATTTT.

This clonotype was observed a single time. The CDR3 sequence is CASSHPTGAEETQYF. CDR3 nucleotide sequence: TGTGCCAGCTCACACCCGACAGGGGCGGAGGAGACCCAGTACTTC. The chain couples TRBV18 to TRBJ2-5, with TRBD1 identical over 8 bases. J lost 5 bases, V lost 4 bases, and 9 bases had no gene match. Germline V CDR1 and CDR2: KGHSH, LQKENI. The CDR3 covers 15 residues. Full variable domain (remainder filled in from reference TRBV18 and TRBJ2-5): NAGVMQNPRHLVRRRGQEARLRCSPMKGHSHVYWYRQLPEEGLKFMVYLQKENIIDESGMPKERFSAEFPKEGPSILRIQQVVRGDSAAYFCASSHPTGAEETQYFGPGTRLLVL.

There are many counts of this clonotype. The chain recombines TRBV7-3 with TRBJ2-7; TRBD1 matches at 9 bases. Trimming removed 4 bases from V and 4 bases from J; junction bases left unmatched: 5. The CDR3 covers 14 residues. The germline V gene has CDR1 SGHTA and CDR2 FQGTGA. CDR3 protein: CASSSGQGKYEQYF. The CDR3 DNA is TGTGCCAGCAGCTCGGGACAGGGAAAGTACGAGCAGTACTTC.

This clonotype was picked up many times. J is TRBJ2-5 and V is TRBV7-8; D is possibly TRBD1 (6 bases). V lost 0 bases and J lost 6, with 20 bases in between. Per the germline V gene, CDR1 is SGHVS and CDR2 is FQNEAQ. The length of the CDR3 is 17 residues. Here the CDR3 reads CASSLALGARAQQTQYF. The DNA of the CDR3 is TGTGCCAGCAGCTTAGCACTGGGGGCGAGGGCTCAACAGACCCAGTACTTC. The whole variable domain, remainder taken from reference TRBV7-8 and TRBJ2-5, is GAGVSQSPRYKVAKRGQDVALRCDPISGHVSLFWYQQALGQGPEFLTYFQNEAQLDKSGLPSDRFFAERPEGSVSTLKIQRTQQEDSAVYLCASSLALGARAQQTQYFGPGTRLLVL.

Only a few counts were recorded for this clonotype. CDR3 loop: CASSFGQNNEKLFF. The CDR3 DNA follows: TGTGCCAGCAGCTTCGGACAGAATAATGAAAAACTGTTTTTT. The chain links TRBV7-8 to TRBJ1-4, with D perhaps TRBD1 (6 bases). Looked up from germline, CDR1 is SGHVS and CDR2 is FQNEAQ. The CDR3 is made up of 14 amino acids. Between the trimmed V and J ends, which lost 3 bases and 4 bases, there was a span of 9 bases.

This clonotype was recorded at least ten times. This rearrangement joins TRBV3-1 to TRBJ2-4; no firm D call. The germline gives CDR1 LGHDT, CDR2 YNNKEL (reference sequence). The CDR3 runs to 16 residues. Trimming stripped 0 bases from V and 2 bases from J, with 11 bases between. CDR3 in amino acids: CASSQDPSGPKNIQYF. CDR3 coding DNA: TGTGCCAGCAGCCAAGATCCGTCCGGGCCCAAAAACATTCAGTACTTC.

The table lists this clonotype with a few counts. V and J are TRBV7-6 and TRBJ2-7; D gene unclear. From germline, CDR1 is SGHVS and CDR2 FNYEAQ. The V end was cut by 0 bases, the J end by 6 bases, with 6 bases between. CDR3 length equals 12 residues. The CDR3 DNA reads as TGTGCCAGCAGCTTAGCCCACGGCGAGCAGTACTTC. Translated: CASSLAHGEQYF.